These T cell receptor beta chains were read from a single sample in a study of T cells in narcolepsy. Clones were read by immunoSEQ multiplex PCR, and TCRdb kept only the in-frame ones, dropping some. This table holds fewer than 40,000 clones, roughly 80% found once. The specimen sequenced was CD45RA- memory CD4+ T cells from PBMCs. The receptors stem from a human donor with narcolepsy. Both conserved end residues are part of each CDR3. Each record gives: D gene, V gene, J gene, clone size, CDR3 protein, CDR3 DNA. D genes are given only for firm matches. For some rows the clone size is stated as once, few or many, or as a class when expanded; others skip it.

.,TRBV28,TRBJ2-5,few,CASSLSGSETQYF,TGTGCCAGCAGTTTATCGGGGTCGGAGACCCAGTACTTC
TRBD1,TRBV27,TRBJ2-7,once,CASHRGSEQYF,TGTGCCAGCCACAGGGGGAGCGAGCAGTACTTC
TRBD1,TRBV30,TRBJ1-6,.,CAWSGTGAESPLHF,TGTGCCTGGAGTGGGACAGGGGCAGAATCACCCCTCCACTTT
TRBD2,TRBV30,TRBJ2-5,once,CAWSVPSGTGKTQYF,TGTGCCTGGAGTGTACCTAGCGGGACGGGGAAGACCCAGTACTTC
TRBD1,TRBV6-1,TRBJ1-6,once,CASSELINGGQLSSYNSPLHF,TGTGCCAGCAGTGAACTGATAAATGGGGGACAGCTATCCTCCTATAATTCACCCCTCCACTTT
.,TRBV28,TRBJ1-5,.,CASSLGRAIMPQHF,TGTGCCAGCAGTTTAGGTCGGGCTATAATGCCCCAGCATTTT
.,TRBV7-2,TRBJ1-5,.,CASSLVGVGGNQPQHF,TGTGCCAGCAGCTTAGTCGGGGTCGGGGGCAATCAGCCCCAGCATTTT
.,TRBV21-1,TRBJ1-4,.,CATRGRALNEKLFF,TGTGCCACTAGGGGCAGAGCCTTAAATGAAAAACTGTTTTTT
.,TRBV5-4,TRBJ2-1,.,CASSLENNEQFF,TGTGCCAGCAGTTTGGAAAACAATGAGCAGTTCTTC
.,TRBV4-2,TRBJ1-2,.,CASSLGGDVGYTF,TGTGCCAGCAGCCTCGGGGGCGATGTTGGCTACACCTTC
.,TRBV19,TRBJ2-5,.,CASSIDGGDPQYF,TGTGCCAGTAGTATAGATGGCGGGGACCCCCAGTACTTC
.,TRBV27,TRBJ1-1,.,CASRLLRGGRGSTEAFF,TGTGCCAGCAGGCTTTTGAGGGGGGGACGGGGCTCCACTGAAGCTTTCTTT
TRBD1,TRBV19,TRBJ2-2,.,CASSHRGENTGELFF,TGTGCCAGTAGTCACAGGGGGGAAAACACCGGGGAGCTGTTTTTT
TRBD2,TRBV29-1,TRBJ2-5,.,CSVVRSGTIQETQYF,TGCAGCGTTGTAAGAAGCGGGACCATCCAAGAGACCCAGTACTTC
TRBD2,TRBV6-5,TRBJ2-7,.,CASGGTREGYEQYF,TGTGCCAGCGGGGGGACGCGGGAGGGCTACGAGCAGTACTTC
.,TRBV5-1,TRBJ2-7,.,CASSEQPSRQGMWHEQYF,TGCGCCAGCAGCGAGCAACCTTCCCGTCAGGGAATGTGGCACGAGCAGTACTTC
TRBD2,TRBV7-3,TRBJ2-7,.,CASSPRLAGSLSEQYF,TGTGCCAGCAGCCCGCGACTAGCGGGGTCCCTCTCCGAGCAGTACTTC
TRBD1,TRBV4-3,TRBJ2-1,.,CASSRGQGVGEQFF,TGCGCCAGCAGCCGGGGACAGGGGGTCGGTGAGCAGTTCTTC
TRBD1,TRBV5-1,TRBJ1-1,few,CASSWGQGYTEAFF,TGCGCCAGCAGCTGGGGACAGGGCTACACTGAAGCTTTCTTT
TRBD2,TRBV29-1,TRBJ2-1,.,CSYTSGRAREQFF,TGCAGCTACACTAGCGGGAGGGCCCGTGAGCAGTTCTTC
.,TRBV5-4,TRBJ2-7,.,CASSIDRISYEQYF,TGTGCCAGCAGCATCGACAGAATATCCTACGAGCAGTACTTC
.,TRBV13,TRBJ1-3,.,CASSRGSGQAGNTIYF,TGTGCCAGCAGCCGGGGTTCAGGTCAGGCTGGAAACACCATATATTTT
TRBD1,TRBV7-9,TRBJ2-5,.,CASSTLPGQGSGTQYF,TGTGCCAGCAGCACCTTACCGGGACAGGGATCGGGGACCCAGTACTTC
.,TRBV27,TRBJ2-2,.,CASSFYLGPTNTGELFF,TGTGCCAGCAGTTTTTATCTAGGACCGACGAACACCGGGGAGCTGTTTTTT
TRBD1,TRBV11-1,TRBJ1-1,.,CASSQTGDIEAFF,TGTGCCAGCAGCCAGACAGGGGACATTGAAGCTTTCTTT
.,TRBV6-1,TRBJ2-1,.,CASSEIENYNEQFF,TGTGCCAGCAGTGAAATTGAGAATTACAATGAGCAGTTCTTC
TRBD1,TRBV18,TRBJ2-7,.,CASSPRRGYEQYF,TGTGCCAGCTCACCCCGCAGGGGGTACGAGCAGTACTTC
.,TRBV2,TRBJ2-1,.,CASSVGESYNEQFF,TGTGCCAGCAGTGTGGGGGAGAGTTACAATGAGCAGTTCTTC
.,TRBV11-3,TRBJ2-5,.,CASSSTKGGRLETQYF,TGTGCCAGCAGCTCCACGAAGGGGGGAAGGTTAGAGACCCAGTACTTC
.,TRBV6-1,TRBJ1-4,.,CASSEGVLGNEKLFF,TGTGCCAGCAGTGAAGGAGTCTTGGGGAATGAAAAACTGTTTTTT
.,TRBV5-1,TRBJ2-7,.,CASSLDKSYEQYF,TGCGCCAGCAGCTTGGACAAGTCCTACGAGCAGTACTTC
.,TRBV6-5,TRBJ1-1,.,CASSFASNTEAFF,TGTGCCAGCAGTTTTGCGTCGAACACTGAAGCTTTCTTT
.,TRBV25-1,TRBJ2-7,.,CASRAPGSFGQYF,TGTGCCAGCAGGGCCCCTGGAAGTTTCGGGCAGTACTTC
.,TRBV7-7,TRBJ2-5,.,CASSPDFGETQYF,TGTGCTAGCAGCCCCGACTTCGGAGAGACCCAGTACTTC
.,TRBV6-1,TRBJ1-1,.,CASRPAIMNTEAFF,TGTGCCAGCAGGCCAGCTATCATGAACACTGAAGCTTTCTTT
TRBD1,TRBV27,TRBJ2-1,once,CASSRGQGSYNEQFF,TGTGCCAGCAGCCGGGGACAGGGGTCCTACAATGAGCAGTTCTTC
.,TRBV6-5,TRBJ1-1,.,CASSPGHRTTEAFF,TGTGCCAGCAGTCCGGGACACCGAACGACTGAAGCTTTCTTT
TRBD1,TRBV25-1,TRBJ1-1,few,CASSGGTGWNTEAFF,TGTGCCAGCAGTGGGGGGACAGGGTGGAACACTGAAGCTTTCTTT
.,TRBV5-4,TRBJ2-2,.,CASRMGGEVTGELFF,TGTGCCAGCAGAATGGGGGGCGAGGTCACCGGGGAGCTGTTTTTT
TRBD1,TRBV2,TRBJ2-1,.,CASSGDRGNEQFF,TGTGCCAGCAGTGGGGACAGGGGCAATGAGCAGTTCTTC
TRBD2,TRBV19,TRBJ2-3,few,CASSIGGTSIHTQYF,TGTGCCAGTAGTATAGGCGGGACTAGTATACATACGCAGTATTTT
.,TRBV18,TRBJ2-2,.,CASSPLSGTGELFF,TGTGCCAGCTCACCACTATCGGGCACCGGGGAGCTGTTTTTT
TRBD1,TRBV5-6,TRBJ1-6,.,CASSVGGQGGGQYSPLHF,TGTGCCAGCAGCGTGGGTGGACAGGGGGGCGGTCAATATTCACCCCTCCACTTT
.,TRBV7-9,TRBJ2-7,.,CASSLEALDSAYEQYF,TGTGCCAGCAGCTTAGAAGCTCTGGACTCCGCCTACGAGCAGTACTTC
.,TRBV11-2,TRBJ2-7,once,CASSLSRADYEQYF,TGTGCCAGCAGCTTAAGCCGGGCCGACTACGAGCAGTACTTC
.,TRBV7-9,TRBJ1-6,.,CASSLEQYNSPLHF,TGTGCCAGCAGCTTAGAACAGTATAATTCACCCCTCCACTTT
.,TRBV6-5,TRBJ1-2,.,CASIPSAREGGYTF,TGTGCCAGCATCCCTTCAGCGAGGGAGGGAGGCTACACCTTC
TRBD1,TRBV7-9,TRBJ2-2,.,CASSTGTGVNTGELFF,TGTGCCAGCAGCACCGGGACAGGAGTAAACACCGGGGAGCTGTTTTTT
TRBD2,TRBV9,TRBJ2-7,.,CASSVSSGANSYEQYF,TGTGCCAGCAGCGTAAGTAGCGGGGCAAATTCCTACGAGCAGTACTTC
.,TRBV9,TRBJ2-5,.,CASSVTGRGWETQYF,TGTGCCAGCAGCGTAACCGGGAGAGGGTGGGAGACCCAGTACTTC
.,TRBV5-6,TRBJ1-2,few,CASSLSGARNYGYTF,TGTGCCAGCAGCTTGTCGGGGGCGCGGAACTATGGCTACACCTTC
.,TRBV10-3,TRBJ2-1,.,CAISVSGVGGGHNEQFF,TGTGCCATCAGTGTGTCGGGGGTGGGCGGGGGCCACAATGAGCAGTTCTTC
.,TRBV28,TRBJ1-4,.,CASSSSVTGKEKLFF,TGTGCCAGCAGTTCCTCCGTGACAGGCAAAGAAAAACTGTTTTTT
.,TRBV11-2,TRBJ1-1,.,CASSLGLVPGYNTEAFF,TGTGCCAGCAGCTTAGGCCTCGTTCCCGGATACAACACTGAAGCTTTCTTT
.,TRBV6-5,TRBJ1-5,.,CASSSAMGGNQPQHF,TGTGCCAGCAGTTCCGCGATGGGTGGCAATCAGCCCCAGCATTTT
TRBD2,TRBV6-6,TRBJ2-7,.,CASSPRQRGSYEQYF,TGTGCCAGCAGTCCACGCCAGCGGGGCTCCTACGAGCAGTACTTC
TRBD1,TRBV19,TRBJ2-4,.,CASSTTGVINIQYF,TGTGCCAGTAGTACCACAGGGGTCATAAACATTCAGTACTTC